This T cell receptor beta chain came from a study of CD8 T cells in ankylosing spondylitis. MiXCR was run by TCRdb on the 5' RACE reads, yielding one entry per CDR3 protein. The sample holds 100,000 to 150,000 distinct CDR3 sequences, about a tenth seen once. The TCR comes from a male donor with ankylosing spondylitis or in good health (not recorded which). What was sequenced was blood, either unsorted or a sorted T cell fraction (not recorded which).

The CDR3 DNA is TGTGCCAGCGGTGGGATAAACACAGATACGCAGTATTTT. It is translated as CASGGINTDTQYF. The gene calls are TRBV6-1 and TRBJ2-3; no reliable D call. V shed 8 bases and J shed 2 bases, with 11 bases lying between them. The length of the CDR3 is 13 residues. CDR1 is MNHNS and CDR2 is SASEGT in the germline V gene.